Shown below are 8 T cell receptor beta chains from a single sample sequenced in a study of cytomegalovirus exposure and HLA in healthy donors. Assay used: immunoSEQ multiplex PCR; TCRdb lists only in-frame clones, some missing. The sample consists of around 52,000 clones, 85% to 95% of them appearing once. Sequencing was carried out using PBMCs. The receptors here all came from a woman aged 18-35 years in good health and CMV-seronegative.

The chain combines TRBV7-9 with TRBJ2-1, with D perhaps TRBD1 (5 bases). This CDR3 comprises 16 residues. V lost 4 bases and J lost 3, with 16 bases in between. Germline CDR1 is SEHNR and CDR2 is FQNEAQ (reference sequence). This CDR3 reads CASSSTGERSYNEQFF. The CDR3 DNA reads TGTGCCAGCAGCTCAACAGGAGAAAGAAGCTACAATGAGCAGTTCTTC.

This clone has only a few counts. The genes are TRBV4-3 and TRBJ2-6; TRBD1 matches 7 bases. The V gene's germline CDR1 is LGHNA and CDR2 YSLEER. V trimming: 2 bases; J trimming: 1 base; junction bases outside the gene matches: 2. The CDR3 covers 16 residues. The CDR3 DNA is TGCGCCAGCAGCCAAACGACAGGGTCTGGGGCCAACGTCCTGACTTTC. Amino acids: CASSQTTGSGANVLTF.

V is TRBV5-6 and J is TRBJ2-3; 7 bases match TRBD1. V lost 5 bases and J lost 0; bases outside the gene matches: 3. Germline values: CDR1 SGHDT, CDR2 YYEEEE. This CDR3 spans 14 amino acids. CDR3 region: CASRQGHSTDTQYF. CDR3 DNA: TGTGCCAGCAGACAGGGGCATAGCACAGATACGCAGTATTTT.

The chain couples TRBV18 to TRBJ2-2; tentative D call: TRBD2 (5 bases). Germline V lookup: CDR1 KGHSH, CDR2 LQKENI. Deletions cut 3 bases from V and 3 bases from J, with 17 bases between. This CDR3 region has 17 residues. CDR3 sequence: CASSPDFGERHTGELFF. CDR3 bases: TGTGCCAGCTCACCGGATTTCGGGGAAAGGCACACCGGGGAGCTGTTTTTT.

V usage is TRBV6-5 and J usage is TRBJ2-7; D is possibly TRBD2 (5 bases). Germline V gene lookup returns CDR1 MNHEY and CDR2 SVGAGI. V was cut by 8 bases and J by 3 bases, with 11 bases left in between. The CDR3 has 12 residues. CDR3 DNA: TGTGCCAGCCCACCGAGGGACTACGAGCAGTACGTC. Its translation: CASPPRDYEQYV.

The chain uses TRBV11-2 and TRBJ2-1, with TRBD1 matching 8 bases. Germline V gene sequence: CDR1 SGHAT, CDR2 FQNNGV. The CDR3 contains 16 residues. After removal of 5 bases from V and 0 bases from J, the junction contained 6 bases not matched to a gene. The CDR3 nucleotides are TGTGCCAGCAGCCAGGGGGCTATCAGCTCCTACAATGAGCAGTTCTTC. Translated: CASSQGAISSYNEQFF.

The CDR3 DNA is TGCGCCAGCAGCTTTGGCCAGGGTCCTAACTATGGCTACACCTTC. This sequence encodes CASSFGQGPNYGYTF. The genes are TRBV5-1 and TRBJ1-2; maybe TRBD1 (5 bases). V was cut by 2 bases and J by 0 bases, with 11 bases left in between. CDR3 length: 15 residues. Per the germline V gene, CDR1 is SGHRS and CDR2 is YFSETQ.

The rearrangement links TRBV19 to TRBJ1-5; the D gene is possibly TRBD1 (5 bases). Trimming pared 4 bases from V and 9 bases from J, leaving 16 bases between. The germline gives CDR1 LNHDA, CDR2 SQIVND (reference sequence). This CDR3 region has 14 residues. The CDR3 DNA reads as TGTGCCAGTAGTACCCGACAGATATGGACGCCCCAGCATTTT. Translating it yields CASSTRQIWTPQHF.